The T cell receptor beta chain described here comes from a study of control samples from healthy donors and cancer patients. Some clones are missing from TCRdb's copy, which holds only in-frame ones; the method was immunoSEQ multiplex PCR. This table holds around 92,000 clones, almost 85% found once. This CDR3 contains 16 residues. V was pared by 5 bases and J by 8 bases, with 24 bases between. Germline V gene data show CDR1 as SGHTA and CDR2 as FQGNSA. This clone appeared a few times. The receptor was derived from a man aged 60 to 75 in good health. Sequences were obtained from blood. This chain joins TRBV7-2 and TRBJ1-2; possible D gene TRBD1, 5 bases. The CDR3 reads CASSTPDGHSLWGYTF. The CDR3 bases are TGTGCCAGCAGCACGCCCGACGGACATTCTCTATGGGGCTACACCTTC.